These 23 T cell receptor beta chains were all obtained from the same sample, sequenced in a study of T cells in Graves' hyperthyroidism and ophthalmopathy. The investigators amplified TCR beta CDR3 regions from RNA transcripts. With the HTBI primer set, the TCR CDR3 went through a first round of RT-PCR. TCRdb independently ran MiXCR on the multiplex PCR reads; one entry per CDR3 protein. The table includes over 500,000 distinct CDR3 sequences, about 16% detected once. What was sequenced was blood. These receptors were collected from a woman in her 30s with Graves' ophthalmopathy.

This clonotype was detected ten times or more. The chain uses TRBV28 and TRBJ1-1; possibly TRBD1 for D (6 bases). This CDR3 comprises 15 residues. CDR1 and CDR2 (germline): MDHEN, SYDVKM. V was shortened by 5 bases and J by 1 base, with 14 bases between the two germline ends. This CDR3 is CASSPQTGGNTEAFF. In nucleotides, the CDR3 is TGTGCCAGCAGTCCGCAGACAGGTGGGAACACTGAAGCTTTCTTT.

This sequence joins TRBV19 and TRBJ1-1, with D perhaps matching TRBD1 (5 bases). The germline V gene encodes CDR1 LNHDA and CDR2 SQIVND (reference sequence). Trimming shortened V by 4 bases and J by 1 base, and 16 bases separated the two germline ends. CDR3 length: 16 residues. This CDR3 is CASSRTGAVWNTEAFF. For the CDR3, the DNA is TGTGCCAGTAGTAGAACAGGTGCAGTATGGAACACTGAAGCTTTCTTT.

The sample holds a few counts of this clonotype. The V and J genes are TRBV24-1 and TRBJ1-3; D is unclear. The CDR3 sequence is 12 residues long. Trimming pared 4 bases from V and 8 bases from J, leaving 8 bases between. Germline-derived CDR1 and CDR2 are KGHDR and SFDVKD. Here the CDR3 reads CATSEIVDTIYF. CDR3 nucleotide sequence: TGTGCCACCAGTGAGATCGTGGACACCATATATTTT.

The V gene is TRBV5-1, the J gene TRBJ2-2; D is unclear. V shed 2 bases and J shed 7 bases, with 12 bases lying between them. Per germline, CDR1 SGHRS and CDR2 YFSETQ. CDR3 size: 14 residues. This CDR3 reads CASSFMAGIGELFF. Here the CDR3 DNA reads TGCGCCAGCAGCTTCATGGCCGGAATCGGGGAGCTGTTTTTT.

This clonotype was detected only a few times. The V call is TRBV6-1, the J call TRBJ1-1, with 7 positions matching TRBD1. CDR3 size: 13 residues. CDR1 MNHNS and CDR2 SASEGT come from the germline V gene. The ends lost 6 bases at V and 0 bases at J; junction bases unmatched: 1. The CDR3 DNA reads as TGTGCCAGCAGGACAGGGTTGAACACTGAAGCTTTCTTT. Translation gives CASRTGLNTEAFF.

The chain is built from TRBV3-1 and TRBJ2-3; the D gene is possibly TRBD1 (5 bases). Trimming took off 0 bases at V and 0 bases at J, with 13 bases between the two ends. The CDR3 covers 17 residues. The germline CDR1 and CDR2 sequences are LGHDT and YNNKEL (reference sequence). CDR3 DNA sequence: TGTGCCAGCAGCCAAGATTTAGGGGCTCCTAGCACAGATACGCAGTATTTT. Amino acids: CASSQDLGAPSTDTQYF.

This chain links TRBV7-6 with TRBJ2-2; D is unresolved. CDR1 is SGHVS and CDR2 is FNYEAQ in the germline V gene. The CDR3 length is 17 residues. V shed 4 bases and J shed 1 base, with 16 bases lying between them. The CDR3 loop reads CASSSLHGQLNTGELFF. The CDR3 region has the DNA TGTGCCAGCAGCTCCCTTCATGGCCAACTGAACACCGGGGAGCTGTTTTTT.

On this clonotype: Relative to the germline gene, one junction end is altered; a read error may explain this. The J gene is TRBJ2-3, the V gene TRBV7-7; 8 bases are shared with TRBD2. The CDR3 is 17 amino acids. Germline CDR1 SSHAT, CDR2 FNYEAQ (reference sequence). Here the CDR3 DNA reads TGTGCTAGCAGCCCCAAGACAGATAGCGGGGCCGGGGATACGCAGTATTTT. Amino acids: CASSPKTDSGAGDTQYF.

This clonotype was recorded at least ten times. The chain carries TRBV28 and TRBJ1-1; D may be TRBD1 (5 bases). CDR1 MDHEN and CDR2 SYDVKM come from the germline V gene. The germline V and J ends were trimmed by 3 bases and 7 bases, with 9 bases remaining between them. This CDR3 is 12 amino acids long. In nucleotides, the CDR3 is TGTGCCAGCAGTTTCGGGGGAAGTGAAGCTTTCTTT. Its protein product is CASSFGGSEAFF.

This clonotype was detected many times. The gene calls are TRBV20-1 and TRBJ2-4, with a tentative D call TRBD2 (5 bases). CDR1 and CDR2 from the germline V gene are DFQATT and SNEGSKA (reference sequence). This CDR3 has 17 amino acids. The V end was cut by 3 bases, the J end by 1 base, with 19 bases between. DNA of the CDR3: TGCAGTGCTAGGAATGGAGGTGGCTCTCTTGCCAAAAACATTCAGTACTTC. Its translation is CSARNGGGSLAKNIQYF.

This chain links TRBV6-2 or TRBV6-3 with TRBJ2-1; D gene ambiguous. This CDR3 is 15 amino acids long. From germline, CDR1 is MNHEY and CDR2 SVGEGT. The V gene lost 7 bases and the J gene lost 0 bases, with 13 bases spanning the gap. This CDR3 reads CASKESFSSYNEQFF. CDR3 nucleotide sequence: TGTGCCAGCAAAGAGAGCTTTTCCTCCTACAATGAGCAGTTCTTC.

V and J are TRBV27 and TRBJ2-3, with 10 bases that match TRBD2. With 3 bases clipped from V and 0 bases from J, the junction kept 3 bases outside the gene matches. From germline, CDR1 is MNHEY and CDR2 SMNVEV (reference sequence). The CDR3 has 16 residues. As DNA, the CDR3 is TGTGCCAGCAGTTTTTCTAGCGGGGGAAGCACAGATACGCAGTATTTT. Translating gives CASSFSSGGSTDTQYF.

This clonotype has more than one count but fewer than ten. The V call is TRBV6-1, the J call TRBJ1-2; D gene ambiguous. The CDR3 contains 13 residues. Germline V gene sequence: CDR1 MNHNS, CDR2 SASEGT. The V and J ends lost 7 bases and 7 bases respectively, with 16 bases between them. CDR3 coding DNA: TGTGCCAGCACCCGGAGGACTGGCGGTGGCTACACCTTC. It specifies CASTRRTGGGYTF.

The sample holds a few counts of this clonotype. This sequence joins TRBV6-1 and TRBJ1-1; 12 nucleotides line up with TRBD1. The germline gives CDR1 MNHNS, CDR2 SASEGT. V lost 6 bases and J lost 7; bases outside the gene matches: 6. The CDR3 loop spans 14 amino acids. CDR3 in amino acids: CASRGTGGMNEAFF. In DNA, the CDR3 is TGTGCCAGCAGAGGGACAGGGGGCATGAATGAAGCTTTCTTT.

Many counts were recorded for this clonotype. V and J are TRBV2 and TRBJ2-4; D is perhaps TRBD1 (7 bases). Germline V lookup: CDR1 SNHLY, CDR2 FYNNEI. The CDR3 consists of 15 residues. V shed 5 bases and J shed 8 bases, with 19 bases lying between them. CDR3 DNA sequence: TGTGCCAGCAGTCCTGGACAGGCCGGCGGGGACATTCAGTACTTC. Protein product: CASSPGQAGGDIQYF.

V usage is TRBV14 and J usage is TRBJ1-6; no firm D call. The V gene lost 4 bases and the J gene lost 14 bases, with 12 bases spanning the gap. The CDR3 is made up of 12 amino acids. Per germline, CDR1 SGHDN and CDR2 FVKESK. The CDR3 DNA is TGTGCCAGCAGCCCGGACGGTGGGGCCCTCCACTTT. Translating it yields CASSPDGGALHF. Based on the CDR3 plus reference TRBV14 and TRBJ1-6, the full variable domain is EAGVTQFPSHSVIEKGQTVTLRCDPISGHDNLYWYRRVMGKEIKFLLHFVKESKQDESGMPNNRFLAERTGGTYSTLKVQPAELEDSGVYFCASSPDGGALHFGNGTRLTVT.

V and J are TRBV6-5 and TRBJ1-2; no firm D call. The CDR3 length is 14 residues. CDR1 is MNHEY and CDR2 is SVGAGI in the germline V gene. Trimming stripped 0 bases from V and 2 bases from J, with 7 bases between. The CDR3 spells CASSYSRENYGYTF. In DNA form, the CDR3 reads TGTGCCAGCAGTTACTCTAGGGAAAACTATGGCTACACCTTC.

Many counts were recorded for this clonotype. The chain uses TRBV11-2 and TRBJ2-5; D may match TRBD1 or TRBD2 (6 bases each). The CDR3 spans 16 residues. Germline V gene data show CDR1 as SGHAT and CDR2 as FQNNGV. V lost 2 bases to trimming and J lost 0 bases, with 13 bases between them. The CDR3 DNA reads TGTGCCAGCAGCTTAACCCTCCGGGGGCACCAAGAGACCCAGTACTTC. Translated, it gives CASSLTLRGHQETQYF.

The chain links TRBV20-1 to TRBJ1-4; TRBD1 is a possible D gene (6 bases). The CDR3 sequence is 13 residues long. Trimming removed 4 bases at V and 6 bases at J, with 12 bases between. Germline V gene lookup returns CDR1 DFQATT and CDR2 SNEGSKA (reference sequence). The chain's CDR3 is CSATGTKHEKLFF. The CDR3 nucleotides are TGCAGTGCTACCGGGACAAAGCATGAAAAACTGTTTTTT.

The table lists this clonotype with many counts. The CDR3 nucleotides are TGTGCCAGCAGGGATTCCTCGAGGAGCGAGCAGTACTTC. This codes for CASRDSSRSEQYF. V and J are TRBV7-9 and TRBJ2-7; D unclear. Deletions cut 6 bases from V and 6 bases from J, with 15 bases between. This CDR3 contains 13 residues. Germline V gene sequence: CDR1 SEHNR, CDR2 FQNEAQ (reference sequence). Full variable domain (remainder filled in from reference TRBV7-9 and TRBJ2-7): DTGVSQNPRHKITKRGQNVTFRCDPISEHNRLYWYRQTLGQGPEFLTYFQNEAQLEKSRLLSDRFSAERPKGSFSTLEIQRTEQGDSAMYLCASRDSSRSEQYFGPGTRLTVT.

There are many counts of this clonotype. The chain links TRBV20-1 to TRBJ2-7; D unresolved. V lost 3 bases and J lost 4, with 10 bases in between. Germline CDR1 and CDR2: DFQATT and SNEGSKA (reference sequence). CDR3 size: 12 residues. The CDR3 nucleotides are TGCAGTGCTAGGGAGATAGAGTACGAGCAGTACTTC. It specifies CSAREIEYEQYF.

This clonotype came up many times. The V call is TRBV12-3 or TRBV12-4, the J call TRBJ2-5; 7 bases line up with TRBD2. This CDR3 is 14 amino acids long. The V gene end was trimmed by 5 bases and the J gene end by 5 bases; junction bases not matched to a gene: 8. CDR3 in DNA: TGTGCCAGCAGTGCAAACGCGGGAGTGGAGACCCAGTACTTC. It specifies CASSANAGVETQYF.

At least ten counts were recorded for this clonotype. This chain links TRBV12-3 or TRBV12-4 with TRBJ2-5, with TRBD2 matching over 10 bases. V shed 5 bases and J 4 bases; nucleotides not matched to a gene: 10. The CDR3 is 16 amino acids. The CDR3 is CASSLPLAGEVETQYF. The CDR3, as DNA: TGTGCCAGCAGTCTCCCTCTAGCGGGAGAAGTAGAGACCCAGTACTTC.